A single TCR beta chain is shown here with its context. Each sample gave at least 7 million isolated PBMCs. This CDR3 region has 16 residues. Germline V gene data show CDR1 as SGHRS and CDR2 as YFSETQ. V lost 4 bases to trimming and J lost 2 bases; unmatched junction nucleotides: 7. A second PCR, run for roughly 6 to 11 cycles, used a sample-barcoded 5' primer plus a J-beta primer mix. A 12-random-nucleotide template-switch adaptor tagged each cDNA molecule. TCRdb re-called the 5' RACE reads with MiXCR, one entry per CDR3 protein. Here the sample spans nearly 800,000 distinct CDR3 sequences, about 25% being singletons. The sample originates from a study of blood T cells in healthy people across ages. These data also featured in a second study, about T cells of mothers and their children. From that second work: For cDNA synthesis, the complete extracted RNA was used (roughly 1.5 ug per 15 ul). Over 9.5 million reads per mother and 2.5 million to 3 million per child were obtained.

Sample: blood. This TCR was sampled from a boy younger than 18 in good health. The rearrangement joins TRBV5-1 to TRBJ1-3, with 9 nucleotides matching TRBD1. CDR3 residues: CASSPGQGLAGNTIYF. The CDR3 region has the DNA TGCGCCAGCAGCCCAGGACAGGGGTTGGCTGGAAACACCATATATTTT.